Below are 4 T cell receptor beta chains sequenced from a single sample in a study of PD-1 blockade in classical Hodgkin lymphoma. Following autologous stem cell transplantation, relapse occurred in every patient, and exposure to brentuximab vedotin varied. Sequenced by immunoSEQ multiplex PCR; TCRdb stores in-frame clones only, minus some. The table has 24,000 or so clones, roughly three quarters seen once. Sequences were derived from peripheral blood mononuclear cells (PBMCs), sampled at baseline. The origin of the receptors is a human donor with classical Hodgkin lymphoma.

This clone was recorded a few times. This chain joins TRBV30 and TRBJ2-1; 10 bases align to TRBD1. The CDR3 has 14 residues. CDR1 and CDR2 (germline): GTSNPN, SVGIG (reference sequence). V shed 0 bases and J 9 bases; nucleotides not matched to a gene: 5. DNA of the CDR3: TGTGCCTGGAGTGTACTGGACAGGGGGGGTGAGCAGTTCTTC. The encoded protein is CAWSVLDRGGEQFF.

The chain links TRBV30 to TRBJ2-7, with TRBD1 matching over 10 bases. The V gene end was trimmed by 3 bases and the J gene end by 3 bases; junction bases not matched to a gene: 8. In germline, CDR1 is GTSNPN, CDR2 SVGIG (reference sequence). CDR3 size: 15 residues. For the CDR3, the DNA is TGTGCCTGGAGCAGTGATCGGGACAGGGGCTACGAGCAGTACTTC. Translation gives CAWSSDRDRGYEQYF.

As for this clone: This sample includes further DNA sequences coding for the same CDR3. The rearrangement uses TRBV25-1 and TRBJ1-2; D unclear. Germline CDR1 reads MGHDK; CDR2 reads SYGVNS. The V end was cut by 2 bases, the J end by 7 bases, with 8 bases between. The CDR3 extends over 12 amino acids. CDR3 sequence (DNA): TGTGCCAGCAGTGAAGGAGGTGGTGGCTACACCTTC. Protein sequence: CASSEGGGGYTF.

The chain combines TRBV7-9 with TRBJ2-3; a weak D match, TRBD1 (5 bases). Germline V lookup: CDR1 SEHNR, CDR2 FQNEAQ (reference sequence). This CDR3 has 16 residues. V was shortened by 2 bases and J by 3 bases, with 15 bases between the two germline ends. The CDR3 spells CASSLMFGQGTDTQYF. CDR3 nucleotide sequence: TGTGCCAGCAGCTTAATGTTTGGGCAGGGAACAGATACGCAGTATTTT.